These 16 T cell receptor beta chains came from one sample sequenced in a study of cytomegalovirus exposure and HLA in healthy donors. The PCR ran on 60 Vbeta and 13 Jbeta primers. Sequenced by immunoSEQ multiplex PCR; TCRdb stores in-frame clones only, minus some. The sample holds tens of thousands of clones, more than 75% seen once. Sequencing input: PBMCs. The receptors shown here come from a male donor in good health and CMV-seronegative.

This clone was found once. The chain couples TRBV30 to TRBJ2-3; TRBD1 agrees at 9 bases. With V trimmed by 3 bases and J by 7 bases, 14 bases remained unmatched. Germline V CDR1 and CDR2: GTSNPN, SVGIG (reference sequence). The CDR3 runs to 16 residues. This chain's CDR3 is CAWSPFTGGSGNTQYF. In DNA, the CDR3 is TGTGCCTGGAGCCCCTTTACAGGGGGCAGCGGGAATACGCAGTATTTT.

The chain joins TRBV19 to TRBJ1-2, with a weak D call TRBD1 (5 bases). This CDR3 spans 14 amino acids. The V gene lost 4 bases and the J gene lost 4 bases, with 13 bases spanning the gap. CDR1 LNHDA and CDR2 SQIVND come from the germline V gene (reference sequence). The CDR3 loop is CASSKRDGSYGYTF. CDR3 DNA: TGTGCCAGTAGTAAGCGGGACGGGAGCTATGGCTACACCTTC. The whole variable domain, remainder taken from reference TRBV19 and TRBJ1-2, is DGGITQSPKYLFRKEGQNVTLSCEQNLNHDAMYWYRQDPGQGLRLIYYSQIVNDFQKGDIAEGYSVSREKKESFPLTVTSAQKNPTAFYLCASSKRDGSYGYTFGSGTRLTVV.

This clone was detected a few times. J is TRBJ1-1 and V is TRBV18; no reliable D call. Germline assignment: CDR1 KGHSH and CDR2 LQKENI. The CDR3 spans 12 residues. The V gene lost 5 bases and the J gene lost 3 bases, with 7 bases spanning the gap. The CDR3 reads CASSIGDTEAFF. CDR3 sequence (DNA): TGTGCCAGCTCAATCGGGGACACTGAAGCTTTCTTT.

This clone appeared a few times. V is TRBV19 and J is TRBJ2-7; possible D gene TRBD2, 7 bases. The CDR3 is 14 amino acids. The V and J ends lost 4 bases and 5 bases respectively, with 15 bases between them. Germline-derived CDR1 and CDR2 are LNHDA and SQIVND (reference sequence). The CDR3 nucleotides are TGTGCCAGTAGTACCCAGGGAGGGGGAAACGAGCAGTACTTC. This encodes CASSTQGGGNEQYF.

J is TRBJ1-2 and V is TRBV7-2, with 8 bases lining up with TRBD1. Trimming took 6 bases from V and 4 from J; bases not matched to a gene: 10. Germline loops: CDR1 SGHTA, CDR2 FQGNSA. The CDR3 has 15 residues. The CDR3 is CASSPGQGDLYGYTF. The CDR3, as DNA: TGTGCCAGCAGTCCCGGACAGGGAGATCTCTATGGCTACACCTTC.

The chain links TRBV6-1 to TRBJ2-7, with TRBD2 matching 15 bases. The CDR3 loop spans 19 amino acids. Germline CDR1 MNHNS, CDR2 SASEGT. Unmatched junction bases numbered 13, after V lost 2 bases and J lost 5 bases. CDR3: CASSERGWTSGGARNEQYF. Written as DNA, the CDR3 is TGTGCCAGCAGTGAAAGGGGGTGGACTAGCGGGGGGGCCAGAAACGAGCAGTACTTC.

The V and J genes are TRBV10-3 and TRBJ2-1, with 13 bases lining up with TRBD2. The ends lost 7 bases at V and 0 bases at J; junction bases unmatched: 6. Germline CDR1 reads ENHRY; CDR2 reads SYGVKD. The CDR3 contains 17 residues. CDR3 amino acids: CAIKETSGGSSYNEQFF. CDR3 coding DNA: TGTGCCATCAAGGAGACTAGCGGGGGGAGCTCCTACAATGAGCAGTTCTTC.

In this sample, this clone turned up a few times. The chain employs TRBV19 and TRBJ2-7; TRBD1 matches at 9 bases. This CDR3 contains 16 residues. Germline values: CDR1 LNHDA, CDR2 SQIVND (reference sequence). V dropped 5 bases and J dropped 5; count of bases not matched to a gene: 13. The CDR3 sequence: CASSDKDRGRLDEQYF. The DNA of the CDR3 is TGTGCCAGTAGTGACAAGGACAGGGGAAGACTCGACGAGCAGTACTTC. Full variable domain (missing parts from reference TRBV19 and TRBJ2-7): DGGITQSPKYLFRKEGQNVTLSCEQNLNHDAMYWYRQDPGQGLRLIYYSQIVNDFQKGDIAEGYSVSREKKESFPLTVTSAQKNPTAFYLCASSDKDRGRLDEQYFGPGTRLTVT.

The rearrangement links TRBV9 to TRBJ2-1; 9 bases fit TRBD2. The CDR3 runs 15 residues. The germline V gene has CDR1 SGDLS and CDR2 YYNGEE. Unmatched junction bases numbered 9, after V lost 4 bases and J lost 7 bases. The CDR3 is CASSPDSGGGNEQFF. The CDR3 DNA reads TGTGCCAGCAGCCCAGATAGCGGGGGTGGGAATGAGCAGTTCTTC.

The chain employs TRBV7-2 and TRBJ2-5; D remains unclear. CDR3 length: 14 residues. V lost 1 base and J lost 2, with 8 bases in between. Germline values: CDR1 SGHTA, CDR2 FQGNSA. This CDR3 reads CASSLGLTQETQYF. The CDR3 bases are TGTGCCAGCAGCTTAGGACTGACTCAAGAGACCCAGTACTTC.

V and J are TRBV7-2 and TRBJ1-1; TRBD1 is a possible D gene (6 bases). V was trimmed by 5 bases and J by 8 bases, leaving 15 bases between them. The germline V gene encodes CDR1 SGHTA and CDR2 FQGNSA. The CDR3 loop spans 13 amino acids. Here the CDR3 reads CASSPGTYSEAFF. DNA for the CDR3: TGTGCCAGCAGCCCCGGGACATACTCCGAAGCTTTCTTT.

This chain connects TRBV13 to TRBJ2-1; TRBD1 aligns across 10 bases. CDR1 and CDR2 from the germline V gene are PRHDT and FYEKMQ (reference sequence). This CDR3 comprises 16 residues. V dropped 5 bases and J dropped 7; count of bases not matched to a gene: 11. CDR3 loop: CASSPLGTGDKNEQFF. DNA for the CDR3: TGTGCCAGCAGCCCACTCGGGACAGGGGATAAGAATGAGCAGTTCTTC.

This clone was observed a handful of times. This chain connects TRBV25-1 to TRBJ2-4; D may be TRBD1 (6 bases). Between the trimmed V and J ends, which lost 1 base and 8 bases, there was a span of 9 bases. Germline CDR1 MGHDK, CDR2 SYGVNS. The CDR3 contains 13 residues. The CDR3 protein is CASSEWGRDIQYF. Written as DNA, the CDR3 is TGTGCCAGCAGTGAATGGGGGCGGGACATTCAGTACTTC. Using reference TRBV25-1 and TRBJ2-4 for the parts outside the CDR3, the full variable domain is EADIYQTPRYLVIGTGKKITLECSQTMGHDKMYWYQQDPGMELHLIHYSYGVNSTEKGDLSSESTVSRIRTEHFPLTLESARPSHTSQYLCASSEWGRDIQYFGAGTRLSVL.

V and J are TRBV4-3 and TRBJ2-7; TRBD2 is a possible D gene (6 bases). From germline, CDR1 is LGHNA and CDR2 YSLEER. V was pared by 3 bases and J by 6 bases, with 18 bases between. The CDR3 spans 15 residues. This CDR3 is CASSHQHGGEGEQYF. CDR3 DNA: TGCGCCAGCAGCCACCAGCACGGGGGAGAGGGCGAGCAGTACTTC.

This clone was observed a handful of times. The rearrangement links TRBV7-9 to TRBJ2-7; a weak D match, TRBD2 (5 bases). Trimming stripped 4 bases from V and 1 base from J, with 17 bases between. The germline gives CDR1 SEHNR, CDR2 FQNEAQ (reference sequence). This CDR3 is 16 amino acids long. The chain's CDR3 is CASSSGRTLGSYEQYF. As DNA, the CDR3 is TGTGCCAGCAGCTCGGGAAGGACTCTCGGGTCCTACGAGCAGTACTTC.

The chain joins TRBV13 to TRBJ2-7; D is perhaps TRBD1 (5 bases). The CDR3 loop spans 15 amino acids. V was cut by 3 bases and J by 6 bases, with 18 bases left in between. Germline CDR1 PRHDT, CDR2 FYEKMQ (reference sequence). CDR3 region: CASSFGAYQGVEQYF. The CDR3 DNA is TGTGCCAGCAGCTTTGGGGCCTATCAAGGGGTCGAGCAGTACTTC.